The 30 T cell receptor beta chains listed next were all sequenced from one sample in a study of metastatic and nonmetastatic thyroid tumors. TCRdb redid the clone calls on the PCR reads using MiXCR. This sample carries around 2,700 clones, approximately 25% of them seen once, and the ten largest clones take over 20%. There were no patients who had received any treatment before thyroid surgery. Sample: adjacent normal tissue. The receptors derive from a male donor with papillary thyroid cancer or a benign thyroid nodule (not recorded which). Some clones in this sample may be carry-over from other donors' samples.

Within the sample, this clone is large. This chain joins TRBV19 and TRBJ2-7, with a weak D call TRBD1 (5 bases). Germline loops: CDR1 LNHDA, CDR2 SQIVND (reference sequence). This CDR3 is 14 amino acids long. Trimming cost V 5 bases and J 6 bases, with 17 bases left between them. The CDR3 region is CASSLSGSFREQYF. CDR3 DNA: TGTGCCAGTAGTTTGTCAGGGTCGTTCCGCGAGCAGTACTTC.

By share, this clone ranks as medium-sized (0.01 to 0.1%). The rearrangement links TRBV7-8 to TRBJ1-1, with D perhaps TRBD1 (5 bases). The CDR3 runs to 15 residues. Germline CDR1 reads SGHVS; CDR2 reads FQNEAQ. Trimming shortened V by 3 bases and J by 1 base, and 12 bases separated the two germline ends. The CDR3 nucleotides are TGTGCCAGCAGCTTCGGCTTGGGGCCGAACACTGAAGCTTTCTTT. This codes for CASSFGLGPNTEAFF.

CDR3 sequence: CAIRGGTGAYNEQFF. DNA for the CDR3: TGTGCCATCAGGGGAGGGACAGGGGCCTACAATGAGCAGTTCTTC. This chain joins TRBV10-3 and TRBJ2-1; 10 bases line up with TRBD1. V shed 6 bases and J 2 bases; nucleotides not matched to a gene: 4. This CDR3 spans 15 amino acids. Germline CDR1 ENHRY, CDR2 SYGVKD.

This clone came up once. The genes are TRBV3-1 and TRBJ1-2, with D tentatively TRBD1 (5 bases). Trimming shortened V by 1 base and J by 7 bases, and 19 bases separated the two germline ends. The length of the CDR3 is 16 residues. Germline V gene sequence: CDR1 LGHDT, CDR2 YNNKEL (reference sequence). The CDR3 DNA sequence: TGTGCCAGCAGCCAAGCATATGGGGCCCAGATCTCTGGCTACACCTTC. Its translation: CASSQAYGAQISGYTF.

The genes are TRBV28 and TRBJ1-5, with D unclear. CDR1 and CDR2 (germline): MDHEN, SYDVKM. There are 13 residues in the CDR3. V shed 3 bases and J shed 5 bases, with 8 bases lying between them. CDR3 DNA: TGTGCCAGCAGTTTGAGTGGTTATCAGCCCCAGCATTTT. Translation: CASSLSGYQPQHF.

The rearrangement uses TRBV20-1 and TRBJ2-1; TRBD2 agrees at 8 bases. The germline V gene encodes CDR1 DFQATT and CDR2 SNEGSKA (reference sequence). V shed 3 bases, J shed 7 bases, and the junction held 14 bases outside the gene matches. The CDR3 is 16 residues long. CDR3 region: CSARPGTRPLGNEQFF. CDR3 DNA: TGCAGTGCTAGGCCGGGGACTAGGCCTCTTGGGAATGAGCAGTTCTTC.

The CDR3 spells CASSLDGTDTEAFF. The CDR3 nucleotides read TGTGCCAGCAGCTTAGATGGGACCGACACTGAAGCTTTCTTT. The V call is TRBV11-3, the J call TRBJ1-1; perhaps TRBD1 as D (5 bases). Germline assignment: CDR1 SGHNT and CDR2 YENEEA. V dropped 0 bases and J dropped 3 bases, with 8 bases sitting between them. The CDR3 runs to 14 residues.

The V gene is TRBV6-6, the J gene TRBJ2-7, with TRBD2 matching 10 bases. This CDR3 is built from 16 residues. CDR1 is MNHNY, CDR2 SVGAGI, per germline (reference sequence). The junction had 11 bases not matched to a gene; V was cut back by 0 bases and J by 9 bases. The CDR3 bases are TGTGCCAGCAGTTACTCGAACTCACTAGCGGGGACTCCGCAGTACTTC. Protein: CASSYSNSLAGTPQYF.

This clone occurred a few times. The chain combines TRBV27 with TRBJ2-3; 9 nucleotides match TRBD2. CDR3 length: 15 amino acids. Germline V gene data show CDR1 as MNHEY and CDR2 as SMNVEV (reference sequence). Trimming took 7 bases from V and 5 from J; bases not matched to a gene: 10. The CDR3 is CASTLRRGGQDTQYF. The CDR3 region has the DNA TGTGCCAGCACCCTCCGGCGGGGGGGCCAAGATACGCAGTATTTT.

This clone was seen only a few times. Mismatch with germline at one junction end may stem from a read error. As DNA, the CDR3 is TGTGCCAGCAATATAGAGGACAGCCTGAACACTGAAGCTTTCTTC. Amino acids: CASNIEDSLNTEAFF. The gene calls are TRBV6-4 and TRBJ1-1; the D gene is possibly TRBD1 (6 bases). The CDR3 extends over 15 amino acids. CDR1 and CDR2 from the germline V gene are MRHNA and SNTAGT.

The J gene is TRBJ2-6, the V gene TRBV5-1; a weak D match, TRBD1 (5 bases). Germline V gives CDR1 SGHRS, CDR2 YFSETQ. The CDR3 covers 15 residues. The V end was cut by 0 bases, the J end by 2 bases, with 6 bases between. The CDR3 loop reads CASSLETAGANVLTF. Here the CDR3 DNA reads TGCGCCAGCAGCTTGGAGACAGCTGGGGCCAACGTCCTGACTTTC.

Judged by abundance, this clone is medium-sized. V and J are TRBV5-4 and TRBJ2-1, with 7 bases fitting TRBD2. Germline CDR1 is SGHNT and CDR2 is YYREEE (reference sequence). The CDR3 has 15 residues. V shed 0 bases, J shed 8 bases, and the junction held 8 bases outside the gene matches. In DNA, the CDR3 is TGTGCCAGCAGCTTGGTGGCGGGAGCCGGGGATGAGCAGTTCTTC. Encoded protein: CASSLVAGAGDEQFF.

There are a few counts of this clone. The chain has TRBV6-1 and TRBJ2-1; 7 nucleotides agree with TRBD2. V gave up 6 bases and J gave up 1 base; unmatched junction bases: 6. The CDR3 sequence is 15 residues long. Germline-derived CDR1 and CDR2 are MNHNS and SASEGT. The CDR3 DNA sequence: TGTGCCAGCAGACAAGCGGGAATTTCCTACAATGAGCAGTTCTTC. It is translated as CASRQAGISYNEQFF.

The CDR3: CASSSRQDSYEQYF. CDR3 sequence (DNA): TGTGCCAGCAGCTCTCGACAGGACTCCTACGAGCAGTACTTC. The chain has TRBV7-2 and TRBJ2-7; D may be TRBD1 (6 bases). This CDR3 region has 14 residues. V dropped 4 bases and J dropped 0 bases, with 10 bases sitting between them. The germline CDR1 and CDR2 sequences are SGHTA and FQGNSA. Filled out from reference TRBV7-2 and TRBJ2-7, the complete variable domain reads GAGVSQSPSNKVTEKGKDVELRCDPISGHTALYWYRQSLGQGLEFLIYFQGNSAPDKSGLPSDRFSAERTGGSVSTLTIQRTQQEDSAVYLCASSSRQDSYEQYFGPGTRLTVT.

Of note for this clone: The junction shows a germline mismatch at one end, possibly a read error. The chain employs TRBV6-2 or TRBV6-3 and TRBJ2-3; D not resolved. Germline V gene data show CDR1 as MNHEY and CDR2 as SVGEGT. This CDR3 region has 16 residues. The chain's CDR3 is CASSDSDMVVTDTQYF. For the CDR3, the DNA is TGTGCCAGCAGTGACTCCGACATGGTGGTCACAGATACGCAGTATTTT.

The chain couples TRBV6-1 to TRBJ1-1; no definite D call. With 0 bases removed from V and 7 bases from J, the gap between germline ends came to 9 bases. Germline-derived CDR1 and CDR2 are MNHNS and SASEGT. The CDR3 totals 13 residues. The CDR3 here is CASSEAIGGEAFF. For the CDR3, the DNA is TGTGCCAGCAGTGAAGCGATCGGTGGTGAAGCTTTCTTT.

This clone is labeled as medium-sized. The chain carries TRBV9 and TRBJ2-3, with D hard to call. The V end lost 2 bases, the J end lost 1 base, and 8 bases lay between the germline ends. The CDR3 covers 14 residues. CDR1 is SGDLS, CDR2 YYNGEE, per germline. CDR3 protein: CASSVQPGTDTQYF. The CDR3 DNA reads TGTGCCAGCAGCGTTCAGCCAGGCACAGATACGCAGTATTTT.

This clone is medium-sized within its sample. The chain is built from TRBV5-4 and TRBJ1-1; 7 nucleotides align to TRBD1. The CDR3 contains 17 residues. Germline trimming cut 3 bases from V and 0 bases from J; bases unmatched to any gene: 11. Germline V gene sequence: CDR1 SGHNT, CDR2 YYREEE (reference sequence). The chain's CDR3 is CASSWGAGTAMNTEAFF. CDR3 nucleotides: TGTGCCAGCAGCTGGGGGGCCGGGACAGCTATGAACACTGAAGCTTTCTTT.

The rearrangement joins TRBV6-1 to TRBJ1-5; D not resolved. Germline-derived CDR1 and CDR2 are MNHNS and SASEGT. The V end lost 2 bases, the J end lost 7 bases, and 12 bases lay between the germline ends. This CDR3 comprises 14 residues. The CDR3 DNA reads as TGTGCCAGCAGTGAACCCAGGTTAAGGCAGCCCCAGCATTTT. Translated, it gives CASSEPRLRQPQHF.

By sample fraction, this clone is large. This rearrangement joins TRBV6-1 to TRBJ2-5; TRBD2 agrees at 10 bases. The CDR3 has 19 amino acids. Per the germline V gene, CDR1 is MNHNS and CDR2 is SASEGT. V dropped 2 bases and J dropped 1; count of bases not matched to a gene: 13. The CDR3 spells CASSEPAPGVAGGQETQYF. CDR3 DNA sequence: TGTGCCAGCAGTGAACCGGCCCCGGGGGTAGCGGGGGGCCAAGAGACCCAGTACTTC.

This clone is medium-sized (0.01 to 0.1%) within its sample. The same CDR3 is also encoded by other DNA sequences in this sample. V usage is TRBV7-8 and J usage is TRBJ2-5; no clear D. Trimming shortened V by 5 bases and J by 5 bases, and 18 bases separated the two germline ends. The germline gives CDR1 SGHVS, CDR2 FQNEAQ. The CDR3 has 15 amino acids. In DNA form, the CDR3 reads TGTGCCAGCAGCATAAGACCCCTCAGGATCGAGACCCAGTACTTC. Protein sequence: CASSIRPLRIETQYF.

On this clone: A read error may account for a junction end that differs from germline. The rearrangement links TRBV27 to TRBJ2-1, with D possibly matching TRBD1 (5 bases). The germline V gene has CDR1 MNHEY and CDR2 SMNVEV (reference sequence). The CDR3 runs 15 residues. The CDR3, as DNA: TGTGCCAGCATTTTACAGGTGCCTGGGTTGGCTGATCAGTTCTTC. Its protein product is CASILQVPGLADQFF.

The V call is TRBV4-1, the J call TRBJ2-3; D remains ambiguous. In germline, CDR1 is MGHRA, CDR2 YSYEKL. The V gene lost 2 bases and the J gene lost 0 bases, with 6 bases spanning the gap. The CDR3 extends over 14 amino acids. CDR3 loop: CASSQTSSTDTQYF. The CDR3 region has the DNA TGCGCCAGCAGCCAAACCTCTAGCACAGATACGCAGTATTTT.

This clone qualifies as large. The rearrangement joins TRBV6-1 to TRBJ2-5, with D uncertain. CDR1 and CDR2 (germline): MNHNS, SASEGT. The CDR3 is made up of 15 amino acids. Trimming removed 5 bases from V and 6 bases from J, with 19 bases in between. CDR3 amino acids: CASSNLGRSEQTQYF. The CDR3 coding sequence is TGTGCCAGCAGTAATCTTGGGCGCTCAGAACAGACCCAGTACTTC.

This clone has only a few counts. CDR3 coding DNA: TGTGCCAGCAGTTTATCGTTGGTACATGAGCAGTTCTTC. It specifies CASSLSLVHEQFF. The rearrangement joins TRBV27 to TRBJ2-1; D uncertain. V lost 0 bases to trimming and J lost 8 bases, with 8 bases between them. The germline V gene encodes CDR1 MNHEY and CDR2 SMNVEV (reference sequence). The CDR3 is 13 residues long.

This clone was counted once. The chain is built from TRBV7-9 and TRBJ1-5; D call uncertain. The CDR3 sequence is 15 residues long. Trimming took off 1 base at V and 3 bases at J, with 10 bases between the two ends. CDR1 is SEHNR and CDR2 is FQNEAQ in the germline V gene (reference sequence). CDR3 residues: CASSLGSRLNQPQHF. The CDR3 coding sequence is TGTGCCAGCAGCTTAGGTTCTCGCCTCAATCAGCCCCAGCATTTT. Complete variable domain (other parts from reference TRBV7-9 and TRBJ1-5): DTGVSQNPRHKITKRGQNVTFRCDPISEHNRLYWYRQTLGQGPEFLTYFQNEAQLEKSRLLSDRFSAERPKGSFSTLEIQRTEQGDSAMYLCASSLGSRLNQPQHFGDGTRLSIL.

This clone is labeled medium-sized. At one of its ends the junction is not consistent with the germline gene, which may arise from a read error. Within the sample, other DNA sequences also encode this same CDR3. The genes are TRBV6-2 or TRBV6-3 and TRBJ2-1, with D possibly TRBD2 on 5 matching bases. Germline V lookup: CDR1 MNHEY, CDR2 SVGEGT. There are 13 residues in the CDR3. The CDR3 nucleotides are TGCGCCAGCAGTTACGACTACTACAATGAGCAGTTCTTC. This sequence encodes CASSYDYYNEQFF.

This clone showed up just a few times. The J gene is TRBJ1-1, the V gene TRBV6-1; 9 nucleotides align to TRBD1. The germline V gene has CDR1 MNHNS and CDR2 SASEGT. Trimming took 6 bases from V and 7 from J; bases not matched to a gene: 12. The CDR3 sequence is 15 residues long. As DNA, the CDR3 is TGTGCCAGCAGGGAACAGGGGGCGCGTCTGATTGAAGCTTTCTTT. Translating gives CASREQGARLIEAFF.

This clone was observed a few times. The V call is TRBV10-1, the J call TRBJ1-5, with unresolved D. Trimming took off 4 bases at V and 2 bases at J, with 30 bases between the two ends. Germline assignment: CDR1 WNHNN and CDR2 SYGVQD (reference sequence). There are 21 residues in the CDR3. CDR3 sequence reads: CASSVQLPSSGAPFGNQPQHF. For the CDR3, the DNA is TGCGCCAGCAGTGTCCAGCTCCCGTCGTCGGGAGCACCTTTCGGCAATCAGCCCCAGCATTTT.

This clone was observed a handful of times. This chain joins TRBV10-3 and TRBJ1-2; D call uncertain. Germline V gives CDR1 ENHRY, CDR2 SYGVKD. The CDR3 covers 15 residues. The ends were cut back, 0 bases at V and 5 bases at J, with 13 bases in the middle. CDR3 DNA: TGTGCCATCAGTGAGTCAGCTGAGGGAGGGTATGGCTACACCTTC. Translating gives CAISESAEGGYGYTF.